These 29 T cell receptor beta chains originate from one sample sequenced in a study of shared clonotypes between healthy human individuals. TCRdb's copy holds only in-frame clones and misses some; the assay was immunoSEQ multiplex PCR. The sample comprises around 530,000 clones, around 78% of which are singletons, and around 13% rests with the top ten. The sample taken for sequencing was PBMCs. These receptors were taken from a woman aged 40-49 years in good health. Some clones in this sample may be carry-over from other donors' samples.

The V gene is TRBV19, the J gene TRBJ1-5; no clear D gene. The CDR3 covers 14 residues. The V gene's germline CDR1 is LNHDA and CDR2 SQIVND (reference sequence). Trimming shortened V by 3 bases and J by 6 bases, and 12 bases separated the two germline ends. CDR3 sequence reads: CASSMGTRSQPQHF. For the CDR3, the DNA is TGTGCCAGTAGTATGGGAACGAGGAGTCAGCCCCAGCATTTT.

This clone was seen only a few times. Here the CDR3 DNA reads TGTGCCAGCAGTTCCACGATATACGAGCAGTACTTC. Its translation is CASSSTIYEQYF. The chain links TRBV6-5 to TRBJ2-7; D is uncertain. CDR3 length: 12 residues. Per germline, CDR1 MNHEY and CDR2 SVGAGI. Trimming removed 4 bases at V and 4 bases at J, with 8 bases between.

The gene calls are TRBV10-1 and TRBJ1-3; tentatively, D is TRBD1 (5 bases). With 10 bases removed from V and 0 bases from J, the gap between germline ends came to 19 bases. Germline-derived CDR1 and CDR2 are WNHNN and SYGVQD (reference sequence). This CDR3 region has 16 residues. The CDR3 spells CATLGGGMSSGNTIYF. CDR3 nucleotides: TGCGCCACCCTCGGGGGAGGGATGAGCTCTGGAAACACCATATATTTT.

The chain employs TRBV2 and TRBJ2-2, with 9 bases fitting TRBD2. CDR1 SNHLY and CDR2 FYNNEI come from the germline V gene. The CDR3 extends over 15 amino acids. The V gene end was trimmed by 6 bases and the J gene end by 7 bases; junction bases not matched to a gene: 9. CDR3 residues: CASRQSGRKDGELFF. In nucleotides, the CDR3 is TGTGCCAGCAGACAAAGCGGGAGGAAGGACGGGGAGCTGTTTTTT.

This chain links TRBV21-1 with TRBJ2-2; the D call of TRBD2 is as the table states it, not checked on the DNA. TRBV21-1 corresponds to a pseudogene. This CDR3 spans 18 amino acids. DNA of the CDR3: TGTGCCAGCAGCAAAGTACTAGCGGGAGGGCGGTACACCGGGGAGCTGTTTTTT. This sequence encodes CASSKVLAGGRYTGELFF.

CDR3 region: CASSRFTVNEQFF. DNA for the CDR3: TGTGCCAGCAGCCGTTTTACAGTCAATGAGCAGTTCTTC. The V gene is TRBV4-2, the J gene TRBJ2-1, with no clear D. The CDR3 totals 13 residues. Germline V lookup: CDR1 LGHNA, CDR2 YNFKEQ. V was cut by 4 bases and J by 6 bases, with 10 bases left in between.

Note on this clone: A far larger clone lies a single base away; this is likely a read error. This specimen includes other DNA sequences encoding the same CDR3. V gene TRBV7-9 combines with J gene TRBJ1-1; a weak D match, TRBD1 (6 bases). Per the germline V gene, CDR1 is SEHNR and CDR2 is FQNEAQ (reference sequence). The ends were cut back, 4 bases at V and 1 base at J, with 13 bases in the middle. There are 15 residues in the CDR3. CDR3: CASSSPRTANTEAFF. CDR3 sequence (DNA): TGTGCCAGCAGCTCCCCCCGGACAGCGAACACTGAAGCTTTCTTT.

The chain uses TRBV7-3 and TRBJ2-2, with no clear D. The CDR3 totals 13 residues. Looked up from germline, CDR1 is SGHTA and CDR2 is FQGTGA. With 3 bases removed from V and 4 bases from J, the gap between germline ends came to 6 bases. This chain's CDR3 is CASSLVSTGELFF. The DNA of the CDR3 is TGTGCCAGCAGCTTGGTGAGCACCGGGGAGCTGTTTTTT.

The table lists this clone with a count of one. The gene calls are TRBV11-2 and TRBJ1-2; D not resolved. The CDR3 has 12 amino acids. Germline V gene lookup returns CDR1 SGHAT and CDR2 FQNNGV. Deletions cut 5 bases from V and 4 bases from J, with 8 bases between. The CDR3 reads CASSQSSYGYTF. In DNA, the CDR3 is TGTGCCAGCAGCCAATCATCCTATGGCTACACCTTC. Using reference TRBV11-2 and TRBJ1-2 for the parts outside the CDR3, the full variable domain is EAGVAQSPRYKIIEKRQSVAFWCNPISGHATLYWYQQILGQGPKLLIQFQNNGVVDDSQLPKDRFSAERLKGVDSTLKIQPAKLEDSAVYLCASSQSSYGYTFGSGTRLTVV.

The chain carries TRBV7-2 and TRBJ2-7; D remains unclear. Trimming took off 1 base at V and 6 bases at J, with 7 bases between the two ends. CDR3 length: 12 amino acids. Germline V gene data show CDR1 as SGHTA and CDR2 as FQGNSA. The CDR3 nucleotides read TGTGCCAGCAGCTTAGGTGCTCCCGAGCAGTACTTC. Its protein is CASSLGAPEQYF.

This chain links TRBV30 with TRBJ1-1; D not resolved. Looked up from germline, CDR1 is GTSNPN and CDR2 is SVGIG (reference sequence). The CDR3 runs to 14 residues. The V end was cut by 2 bases, the J end by 1 base, with 11 bases between. The CDR3 loop reads CAWSRRTSNTEAFF. The CDR3, as DNA: TGTGCCTGGAGTCGACGGACGTCGAACACTGAAGCTTTCTTT. Based on the CDR3 plus reference TRBV30 and TRBJ1-1, the full variable domain is SQTIHQWPATLVQPVGSPLSLECTVEGTSNPNLYWYRQAAGRGLQLLFYSVGIGQISSEVPQNLSASRPQDRQFILSSKKLLLSDSGFYLCAWSRRTSNTEAFFGQGTRLTVV.

The chain is built from TRBV27 and TRBJ2-3; 9 bases fit TRBD2. The CDR3 is 16 amino acids. Germline assignment: CDR1 MNHEY and CDR2 SMNVEV (reference sequence). The J segment lost 3 bases and the V segment lost 5 bases, leaving 9 bases of the junction unmatched. For the CDR3, the DNA is TGTGCCAGCAGTCCCTTTAGCGGGAGAACGACAGATACGCAGTATTTT. Translating it yields CASSPFSGRTTDTQYF.

The chain has TRBV29-1 and TRBJ2-5; D possibly corresponds to TRBD2 (5 bases). Germline V gives CDR1 SQVTM, CDR2 ANQGSEA. The V gene lost 5 bases and the J gene lost 3 bases, with 19 bases spanning the gap. The CDR3 spans 15 residues. The CDR3 sequence: CSVPRGRYKEETQYF. Written as DNA, the CDR3 is TGCAGCGTTCCTCGAGGGAGATATAAAGAAGAGACCCAGTACTTC.

The chain joins TRBV7-9 to TRBJ1-1; the D gene is possibly TRBD1 (5 bases). Germline V lookup: CDR1 SEHNR, CDR2 FQNEAQ (reference sequence). The CDR3 is made up of 13 amino acids. The CDR3 nucleotides read TGTGCTACGACCCCCCAGGGAATCACTGAAGCTTTCTTT. Translation gives CATTPQGITEAFF.

J is TRBJ2-2 and V is TRBV5-8, with D perhaps being TRBD1 or TRBD2 (5 bases each). The V and J ends lost 4 bases and 0 bases respectively, with 16 bases between them. This CDR3 contains 17 residues. CDR1 and CDR2 from the germline V gene are SGHTS and YDEGEE. CDR3 coding DNA: TGTGCCAGCAGCCCCACCTCGGGACGGACGAACACCGGGGAGCTGTTTTTT. Amino acids: CASSPTSGRTNTGELFF.

This chain connects TRBV2 to TRBJ2-7, with 14 bases fitting TRBD2. Germline CDR1 is SNHLY and CDR2 is FYNNEI. The CDR3 spans 19 residues. V was clipped by 1 base and J by 0 bases; unmatched bases: 8. CDR3 nucleotide sequence: TGTGCCAGCAGTGAAGTATTCGGACTAGCGGGAGGCCCCTCCTACGAGCAGTACTTC. Translated, it gives CASSEVFGLAGGPSYEQYF.

V gene TRBV14 combines with J gene TRBJ2-1, with 12 bases identical to TRBD2. J was trimmed by 5 bases and V by 4 bases; bases with no gene match: 3. The germline V gene encodes CDR1 SGHDN and CDR2 FVKESK. The CDR3 contains 15 residues. The CDR3 bases are TGTGCCAGCAGCCCCGGACTAGCGGGGAACAATGAGCAGTTCTTC. Protein: CASSPGLAGNNEQFF.

The chain employs TRBV15 and TRBJ2-3; tentatively, D is TRBD1 (6 bases). Germline V lookup: CDR1 LNHNV, CDR2 YYDKDF (reference sequence). CDR3 length equals 16 residues. V lost 8 bases to trimming and J lost 1 base, with 19 bases between them. The CDR3: CATSPGRGRGTDTQYF. In DNA form, the CDR3 reads TGTGCCACCTCCCCGGGCAGGGGTAGGGGCACAGATACGCAGTATTTT.

The rearrangement joins TRBV7-9 to TRBJ2-1; 8 bases fit TRBD2. The CDR3 is 16 residues long. The trim removed 2 bases at V and 2 bases at J, leaving 5 bases unmatched. The germline V gene encodes CDR1 SEHNR and CDR2 FQNEAQ (reference sequence). The DNA for the CDR3 is TGTGCCAGCAGCTTAAGAGCGGGAGTTGCCTACAATGAGCAGTTCTTC. Residues: CASSLRAGVAYNEQFF.

Remarks on this clone: A far larger clone differs by one base, so this is likely a read error. V is TRBV30 and J is TRBJ1-1; tentatively, D is TRBD1 (6 bases). The germline V and J ends were trimmed by 3 bases and 1 base, with 15 bases remaining between them. The CDR3 sequence is 15 residues long. Per the germline V gene, CDR1 is GTSNPN and CDR2 is SVGIG (reference sequence). Here the CDR3 DNA reads TGTGCCTGGAGCCTTGGACAGAGAAAGAACACTGAAGCTTTCTTT. It encodes CAWSLGQRKNTEAFF. Full variable domain (rest looked up from reference TRBV30 and TRBJ1-1): SQTIHQWPATLVQPVGSPLSLECTVEGTSNPNLYWYRQAAGRGLQLLFYSVGIGQISSEVPQNLSASRPQDRQFILSSKKLLLSDSGFYLCAWSLGQRKNTEAFFGQGTRLTVV.

The chain carries TRBV27 and TRBJ1-5, with no clear D. The CDR3 extends over 15 amino acids. The ends were cut back, 8 bases at V and 0 bases at J, with 14 bases in the middle. Per the germline V gene, CDR1 is MNHEY and CDR2 is SMNVEV (reference sequence). In DNA form, the CDR3 reads TGTGCCAGCCGGGTGGGTCAATATAGCAATCAGCCCCAGCATTTT. It translates to CASRVGQYSNQPQHF.

This clone showed up just a few times. The chain has TRBV6-4 and TRBJ2-1; D possibly corresponds to TRBD2 (6 bases). CDR3 size: 15 residues. V lost 2 bases and J 1 base, leaving 9 bases between the germline ends. The germline CDR1 and CDR2 sequences are MRHNA and SNTAGT. The DNA for the CDR3 is TGTGCCAGCAGTGACAACGCGGGATCCTACAATGAGCAGTTCTTC. It codes for CASSDNAGSYNEQFF.

The J gene is TRBJ2-5, the V gene TRBV7-8; a possible D gene is TRBD1 (6 bases). This CDR3 comprises 15 residues. CDR1 SGHVS and CDR2 FQNEAQ come from the germline V gene. Trimming removed 5 bases from V and 2 bases from J, with 15 bases in between. The CDR3 spells CASSPHGQPQETQYF. The CDR3 coding sequence is TGTGCCAGCAGCCCCCATGGACAGCCTCAAGAGACCCAGTACTTC.

The CDR3 sequence is CASSKGVGVSTDTQYF. The CDR3 region has the DNA TGTGCCAGCAGCAAGGGTGTAGGGGTTAGCACAGATACGCAGTATTTT. This chain connects TRBV5-4 to TRBJ2-3, with D possibly matching TRBD1 (5 bases). This CDR3 is built from 16 residues. Trimming removed 4 bases at V and 0 bases at J, with 15 bases between. CDR1 SGHNT and CDR2 YYREEE come from the germline V gene (reference sequence).

The CDR3 DNA sequence: TGTGCCAGCAGCGCAGAAGACAGGGCAATCGATGGCTACACCTTC. It codes for CASSAEDRAIDGYTF. The chain carries TRBV9 and TRBJ1-2; 7 nucleotides line up with TRBD1. The germline V gene encodes CDR1 SGDLS and CDR2 YYNGEE. CDR3 length equals 15 residues. The V and J ends lost 3 bases and 6 bases, in that order; junction bases with no gene match: 11.

The rearrangement links TRBV6-4 to TRBJ2-2, with 11 positions matching TRBD1. The V gene's germline CDR1 is MRHNA and CDR2 SNTAGT. V dropped 0 bases and J dropped 7; count of bases not matched to a gene: 4. The length of the CDR3 is 16 residues. DNA of the CDR3: TGTGCCAGCAGTGACTCTGGGACAGGGGGTAGCGGGGAGCTGTTTTTT. Protein sequence: CASSDSGTGGSGELFF.

This sequence joins TRBV5-1 and TRBJ2-3, with 9 positions matching TRBD1. The length of the CDR3 is 16 residues. CDR1 and CDR2 from the germline V gene are SGHRS and YFSETQ. The V gene end was trimmed by 4 bases and the J gene end by 6 bases; junction bases not matched to a gene: 12. The CDR3 loop reads CASSATPGQGGDTQYF. The CDR3 coding sequence is TGCGCCAGCAGCGCAACACCGGGACAGGGTGGCGATACGCAGTATTTT.

The chain recombines TRBV28 with TRBJ2-1, with TRBD2 matching 12 bases. CDR3 length equals 14 residues. Germline V lookup: CDR1 MDHEN, CDR2 SYDVKM. V lost 6 bases, J lost 12 bases, and 9 bases stayed unmatched. CDR3 region: CASRVGTSGFRQFF. In DNA, the CDR3 is TGTGCCAGCAGGGTCGGGACTAGCGGGTTTAGGCAGTTCTTC.

Regarding this clone: A far more abundant clone sits one base away, making this likely a read error. This chain connects TRBV6-5 to TRBJ2-5; 10 nucleotides align to TRBD1. The CDR3 is 14 residues long. Germline loops: CDR1 MNHEY, CDR2 SVGAGI. V lost 9 bases and J lost 5; bases outside the gene matches: 9. CDR3: CARSPGTGVETQYF. The DNA of the CDR3 is TGTGCCAGAAGTCCCGGGACAGGGGTCGAGACCCAGTACTTC.